Shown below are 15 T cell receptor beta chains from a single sample sequenced in a study of shared clonotypes between healthy human individuals. Assay used: immunoSEQ multiplex PCR; TCRdb lists only in-frame clones, some missing. The data show about 2.3 million clones, 85% to 95% seen once. The source material was naive CD4+ T cells from PBMCs. Subset noted: CD45RA+ positively selected. These receptors were collected from a man aged 18 to 30 in good health. Some clones in this sample may be carry-over from other donors' samples.

This clone was observed a single time. The rearrangement links TRBV9 to TRBJ2-6, with TRBD1 identical over 8 bases. Germline-derived CDR1 and CDR2 are SGDLS and YYNGEE. The CDR3 loop spans 20 amino acids. Losses at the gene ends were 3 bases for V and 2 bases for J; bases not matched to a gene: 16. CDR3 DNA: TGTGCCAGCAGCGCCCGATCATACAGGGGGACGGGCGCTGGGGCCAACGTCCTGACTTTC. It codes for CASSARSYRGTGAGANVLTF.

The chain has TRBV4-2 and TRBJ2-2, with a tentative D call TRBD2 (7 bases). The CDR3 contains 17 residues. Trimming stripped 0 bases from V and 2 bases from J, with 13 bases between. Per germline, CDR1 LGHNA and CDR2 YNFKEQ. CDR3 sequence (DNA): TGTGCCAGCAGCCAAGATACGGGGGGCTCCAACACCGGGGAGCTGTTTTTT. Its translation is CASSQDTGGSNTGELFF.

The V call is TRBV14, the J call TRBJ2-1; TRBD2 agrees at 12 bases. Germline values: CDR1 SGHDN, CDR2 FVKESK. This CDR3 is 19 amino acids long. The junction had 9 bases not matched to a gene; V was cut back by 0 bases and J by 3 bases. Written as DNA, the CDR3 is TGTGCCAGCAGCCAAGAGAGGGCTAGCGGGAGGGCGGACTACAATGAGCAGTTCTTC. It is translated as CASSQERASGRADYNEQFF.

The chain employs TRBV7-9 and TRBJ1-5; TRBD1 is a possible D gene (5 bases). This CDR3 spans 15 amino acids. Between the trimmed V and J ends, which lost 0 bases and 3 bases, there was a span of 9 bases. CDR1 SEHNR and CDR2 FQNEAQ come from the germline V gene (reference sequence). The CDR3 DNA reads TGTGCCAGCAGCTTAGCGGCAGGGTTCAATCAGCCCCAGCATTTT. Protein: CASSLAAGFNQPQHF.

The chain uses TRBV18 and TRBJ2-5; 7 positions match TRBD1. Germline V lookup: CDR1 KGHSH, CDR2 LQKENI. The CDR3 has 17 residues. After removal of 3 bases from V and 5 bases from J, the junction contained 15 bases not matched to a gene. CDR3 loop: CASSPTVSWTGWETQYF. CDR3 in DNA: TGTGCCAGCTCACCCACAGTTTCTTGGACAGGCTGGGAGACCCAGTACTTC.

CDR3 DNA: TGTGCCAGCAGTTACTCGACTAGCGGTCCCTACGAGCAGTACTTC. Encoded protein: CASSYSTSGPYEQYF. The V call is TRBV6-5, the J call TRBJ2-7; 9 positions match TRBD2. Trimming at V came to 0 bases and at J to 2 bases, leaving 2 bases not matched to a gene. CDR3 length: 15 amino acids. Germline lookup yields CDR1 MNHEY and CDR2 SVGAGI.

The J gene is TRBJ1-1, the V gene TRBV10-3; TRBD1 agrees at 9 bases. The CDR3 is made up of 15 amino acids. V dropped 2 bases and J dropped 4; count of bases not matched to a gene: 5. Germline assignment: CDR1 ENHRY and CDR2 SYGVKD. The CDR3 coding sequence is TGTGCCATCAGTGAGGGACAGGGGCGAGTCACTGAAGCTTTCTTT. It specifies CAISEGQGRVTEAFF.

J is TRBJ2-5 and V is TRBV29-1, with D perhaps TRBD1 or TRBD2 (5 bases each). The V end lost 4 bases, the J end lost 11 bases, and 17 bases lay between the germline ends. The CDR3 extends over 12 amino acids. Germline V gives CDR1 SQVTM, CDR2 ANQGSEA. Here the CDR3 DNA reads TGCAGCGTTGGGGACCGGGTTGGAAAGCAGTACTTC. The encoded protein is CSVGDRVGKQYF.

V usage is TRBV5-4 and J usage is TRBJ2-7, with D perhaps matching TRBD1 (6 bases). This CDR3 contains 16 residues. Germline lookup yields CDR1 SGHNT and CDR2 YYREEE (reference sequence). Deletions cut 4 bases from V and 0 bases from J, with 17 bases between. CDR3 protein: CASSHLGWTASYEQYF. The CDR3 DNA follows: TGTGCCAGCAGCCACCTGGGCTGGACAGCCTCCTACGAGCAGTACTTC.

The V and J genes are TRBV29-1 and TRBJ2-1; 7 bases line up with TRBD1. The CDR3 consists of 13 residues. Losses at the gene ends were 7 bases for V and 4 bases for J; bases not matched to a gene: 7. The germline V gene has CDR1 SQVTM and CDR2 ANQGSEA. CDR3 residues: CSGGQDPYNEQFF. In DNA, the CDR3 is TGCAGCGGCGGACAGGACCCGTACAATGAGCAGTTCTTC.

The J gene is TRBJ2-7, the V gene TRBV18, with TRBD1 matching over 7 bases. Germline V gene lookup returns CDR1 KGHSH and CDR2 LQKENI. J gave up 0 bases and V 2 bases, and 7 bases lay outside the gene matches. CDR3 length equals 16 residues. The chain's CDR3 is CASSPTGQLLSYEQYF. As DNA, the CDR3 is TGTGCCAGCTCACCAACGGGACAGCTCCTCTCCTACGAGCAGTACTTC.

V and J are TRBV5-6 and TRBJ2-2, with a weak D call TRBD2 (5 bases). The V end lost 0 bases, the J end lost 6 bases, and 6 bases lay between the germline ends. This CDR3 comprises 13 residues. From germline, CDR1 is SGHDT and CDR2 YYEEEE. The CDR3 DNA is TGTGCCAGCAGCTTGGGAGGGCCCGGGGAGCTGTTTTTT. Amino acids: CASSLGGPGELFF.

CDR3 DNA sequence: TGTGCCAGCAGGACCGCTAGCTCCTATAATTCACCCCTCCACTTT. Translating gives CASRTASSYNSPLHF. This rearrangement joins TRBV28 to TRBJ1-6; D gene unclear. The V gene lost 6 bases and the J gene lost 0 bases, with 9 bases spanning the gap. This CDR3 has 15 residues. In germline, CDR1 is MDHEN, CDR2 SYDVKM.

The chain combines TRBV7-9 with TRBJ2-1, with D possibly TRBD1 on 6 matching bases. Per germline, CDR1 SEHNR and CDR2 FQNEAQ (reference sequence). V lost 5 bases and J 1 base, leaving 24 bases between the germline ends. The CDR3 is 19 amino acids. CDR3 in amino acids: CASSPSIKDSRTSYNEQFF. The DNA for the CDR3 is TGTGCCAGCAGCCCGTCGATTAAGGACAGCCGAACTTCCTACAATGAGCAGTTCTTC.

The chain combines TRBV18 with TRBJ2-1, with 14 bases fitting TRBD2. J gave up 9 bases and V 2 bases, and 6 bases lay outside the gene matches. Germline assignment: CDR1 KGHSH and CDR2 LQKENI. The CDR3 runs 16 residues. DNA of the CDR3: TGTGCCAGCTCACCAAGGGGACTAGCGGGAGACGGTGAGCAGTTCTTC. This translates into CASSPRGLAGDGEQFF. The full variable domain, rest sourced from reference TRBV18 and TRBJ2-1, is NAGVMQNPRHLVRRRGQEARLRCSPMKGHSHVYWYRQLPEEGLKFMVYLQKENIIDESGMPKERFSAEFPKEGPSILRIQQVVRGDSAAYFCASSPRGLAGDGEQFFGPGTRLTVL.